The rows below give T cell receptor beta chains drawn from one sample of a study of shared clonotypes between healthy human individuals. Here immunoSEQ multiplex PCR was the method, and the copy in TCRdb shows in-frame clones only, minus some. The table lists 2.5 million or so clones, around nine tenths of them singletons. Sequencing input: naive CD4+ T cells sorted from blood. The origin of the receptors is a man between 18 and 35 years old in good health. The CDR3 runs from the conserved cysteine through the conserved F or W. A D gene is named only where the DNA matches it firmly. Clone size is stated in some rows and not others, as once, few, many or a class when expanded.

clone size: -; V gene: TRBV2; J gene: TRBJ2-3; D gene: -; CDR3 protein: CASSEPTTPYTDTQYF; CDR3 DNA: TGTGCCAGCAGTGAGCCGACCACTCCCTACACAGATACGCAGTATTTT
clone size: -; V gene: TRBV27; J gene: TRBJ1-1; D gene: TRBD1; CDR3 protein: CASSLSGTVNTEAFF; CDR3 DNA: TGTGCCAGCAGTTTATCAGGGACAGTTAACACTGAAGCTTTCTTT
clone size: -; V gene: TRBV6-5; J gene: TRBJ2-1; D gene: TRBD2; CDR3 protein: CASRYELAGGNEQFF; CDR3 DNA: TGTGCCAGCAGATACGAACTAGCGGGAGGGAATGAGCAGTTCTTC
clone size: -; V gene: TRBV12-5; J gene: TRBJ1-4; D gene: -; CDR3 protein: CASGPGTSTEKLFF; CDR3 DNA: TGTGCTAGTGGTCCCGGGACAAGTACTGAAAAACTGTTTTTT
clone size: -; V gene: TRBV7-9; J gene: TRBJ2-1; D gene: TRBD2; CDR3 protein: CASSSGTSGKNEQFF; CDR3 DNA: TGTGCCAGCAGCTCCGGGACTAGCGGGAAGAATGAGCAGTTCTTC
clone size: -; V gene: TRBV14; J gene: TRBJ2-2; D gene: -; CDR3 protein: CASRLGPNTGELFF; CDR3 DNA: TGTGCCAGCAGACTCGGACCGAACACCGGGGAGCTGTTTTTT
clone size: -; V gene: TRBV5-1; J gene: TRBJ2-1; D gene: -; CDR3 protein: CASSLGQAGNEQFF; CDR3 DNA: TGCGCCAGCAGCTTGGGACAGGCTGGGAATGAGCAGTTCTTC
clone size: few; V gene: TRBV19; J gene: TRBJ1-1; D gene: -; CDR3 protein: CASSYRGNTEAFF; CDR3 DNA: TGTGCCAGTAGCTACCGGGGCAACACTGAAGCTTTCTTT
clone size: -; V gene: TRBV5-1; J gene: TRBJ2-3; D gene: -; CDR3 protein: CASSDVDTQYF; CDR3 DNA: TGCGCCAGCAGCGACGTAGATACGCAGTATTTT
clone size: once; V gene: TRBV7-2; J gene: TRBJ2-4; D gene: TRBD1; CDR3 protein: CASSLRGQDKNIQYF; CDR3 DNA: TGTGCCAGCAGCTTAAGGGGACAGGACAAAAACATTCAGTACTTC
clone size: -; V gene: TRBV27; J gene: TRBJ2-4; D gene: TRBD1; CDR3 protein: CASTIRDRLRLAKNIQYF; CDR3 DNA: TGTGCCAGTACCATCCGGGACAGGCTTCGTCTAGCCAAAAACATTCAGTACTTC
clone size: -; V gene: TRBV15; J gene: TRBJ1-1; D gene: -; CDR3 protein: CATSSYLRGRNTEAFF; CDR3 DNA: TGTGCCACCAGCAGTTACCTCAGGGGCCGGAACACTGAAGCTTTCTTT
clone size: -; V gene: TRBV28; J gene: TRBJ2-7; D gene: TRBD1; CDR3 protein: CASSLSVTGGYEQYF; CDR3 DNA: TGTGCCAGCAGTTTATCGGTAACAGGGGGCTACGAGCAGTACTTC
clone size: -; V gene: TRBV7-2; J gene: TRBJ1-2; D gene: -; CDR3 protein: CASSPRSGYGYTF; CDR3 DNA: TGTGCCAGCAGCCCAAGGAGCGGGTATGGCTACACCTTC
clone size: -; V gene: TRBV4-1; J gene: TRBJ1-6; D gene: -; CDR3 protein: CASSFEVAGSPLHF; CDR3 DNA: TGCGCCAGCAGCTTTGAGGTAGCCGGTTCACCCCTCCACTTT
clone size: -; V gene: TRBV6-1; J gene: TRBJ2-2; D gene: -; CDR3 protein: CASRGSYAGELFF; CDR3 DNA: TGTGCCAGCAGGGGGAGCTATGCCGGGGAGCTGTTTTTT
clone size: -; V gene: TRBV27; J gene: TRBJ1-1; D gene: -; CDR3 protein: CASSPLHGSLNTEAFF; CDR3 DNA: TGTGCCAGCAGTCCCCTCCACGGGAGTTTGAACACTGAAGCTTTCTTT
clone size: -; V gene: TRBV5-1; J gene: TRBJ2-3; D gene: -; CDR3 protein: CASSWTAVTDTQYF; CDR3 DNA: TGCGCCAGCAGCTGGACGGCAGTCACAGATACGCAGTATTTT
clone size: -; V gene: TRBV4-1; J gene: TRBJ2-5; D gene: -; CDR3 protein: CASSQALGGQETQYF; CDR3 DNA: TGCGCCAGCAGCCAAGCGCTGGGGGGCCAAGAGACCCAGTACTTC
clone size: -; V gene: TRBV7-2; J gene: TRBJ1-6; D gene: TRBD1; CDR3 protein: CASSLRDRPNYNSPLHF; CDR3 DNA: TGTGCCAGCAGCTTAAGGGACAGGCCAAACTATAATTCACCCCTCCACTTT
clone size: few; V gene: TRBV5-6; J gene: TRBJ1-1; D gene: -; CDR3 protein: CASSLVAQRGTEAFF; CDR3 DNA: TGTGCCAGCAGCTTGGTTGCCCAAAGGGGCACTGAAGCTTTCTTT
clone size: -; V gene: TRBV19; J gene: TRBJ1-1; D gene: -; CDR3 protein: CASSLPSLNTEAFF; CDR3 DNA: TGTGCCAGTAGCCTCCCATCATTGAACACTGAAGCTTTCTTT
clone size: -; V gene: TRBV5-1; J gene: TRBJ2-7; D gene: TRBD1; CDR3 protein: CASSLAGTGGVYEQYF; CDR3 DNA: TGCGCCAGCAGCTTGGCCGGAACAGGGGGCGTGTACGAGCAGTACTTC
clone size: -; V gene: TRBV6-6; J gene: TRBJ2-7; D gene: TRBD1; CDR3 protein: CASSRQGQGALIF; CDR3 DNA: TGTGCCAGCAGTCGACAGGGACAGGGGGCTTTGATCTTC
clone size: few; V gene: TRBV5-3; J gene: TRBJ2-1; D gene: TRBD1; CDR3 protein: CARSLRDRGRADEQFF; CDR3 DNA: TGTGCCAGAAGCCTCCGGGACAGGGGGCGGGCGGATGAGCAGTTCTTC
clone size: -; V gene: TRBV2; J gene: TRBJ1-6; D gene: TRBD1; CDR3 protein: CASRPQGAYSPLHF; CDR3 DNA: TGTGCCAGCAGGCCACAGGGGGCCTATTCACCCCTCCACTTT
clone size: -; V gene: TRBV6-1; J gene: TRBJ2-2; D gene: -; CDR3 protein: CASKGGLLVTGELFF; CDR3 DNA: TGTGCCAGCAAAGGGGGACTGCTGGTCACCGGGGAGCTGTTTTTT
clone size: -; V gene: TRBV6-5; J gene: TRBJ1-1; D gene: -; CDR3 protein: CASSYSGTPNTEAFF; CDR3 DNA: TGTGCCAGCAGTTACTCCGGGACCCCGAACACTGAAGCTTTCTTT
clone size: -; V gene: TRBV6-5; J gene: TRBJ1-1; D gene: -; CDR3 protein: CASSSAGVSNTEAFF; CDR3 DNA: TGTGCCAGCAGTTCCGCGGGGGTGTCGAACACTGAAGCTTTCTTT
clone size: -; V gene: TRBV5-6; J gene: TRBJ1-2; D gene: -; CDR3 protein: CASSPGTANYGYTF; CDR3 DNA: TGTGCCAGCAGTCCCGGGACTGCTAACTATGGCTACACCTTC
clone size: -; V gene: TRBV19; J gene: TRBJ2-1; D gene: TRBD2; CDR3 protein: CASSIVGTSGSPSSYNEQFF; CDR3 DNA: TGTGCCAGTAGTATAGTGGGGACTAGCGGGAGCCCGAGCTCCTACAATGAGCAGTTCTTC
clone size: -; V gene: TRBV27; J gene: TRBJ1-2; D gene: TRBD1; CDR3 protein: CAGGRGQGSLANYGYTF; CDR3 DNA: TGTGCCGGGGGGAGGGGACAGGGGTCATTAGCTAACTATGGCTACACCTTC
clone size: -; V gene: TRBV5-6; J gene: TRBJ2-7; D gene: TRBD1; CDR3 protein: CASSGQGVYEQYF; CDR3 DNA: TGTGCCAGCAGCGGACAGGGGGTATACGAGCAGTACTTC
clone size: once; V gene: TRBV5-1; J gene: TRBJ2-7; D gene: -; CDR3 protein: CASSSAGTSTGEQYF; CDR3 DNA: TGCGCCAGCAGCAGCGCCGGGACTTCTACGGGGGAGCAGTACTTC
clone size: once; V gene: TRBV6-6; J gene: TRBJ2-2; D gene: -; CDR3 protein: CASSPHYGGGELFF; CDR3 DNA: TGTGCCAGCAGTCCCCATTACGGTGGGGGGGAGCTGTTTTTT
clone size: -; V gene: TRBV10-2; J gene: TRBJ1-4; D gene: -; CDR3 protein: CASSTNEKLFF; CDR3 DNA: TGCGCCAGTTCAACTAATGAAAAACTGTTTTTT
clone size: -; V gene: TRBV6-5; J gene: TRBJ1-2; D gene: -; CDR3 protein: CASSLRRPENYGYTF; CDR3 DNA: TGTGCCAGCAGTTTGCGGCGACCGGAGAACTATGGCTACACCTTC
clone size: once; V gene: TRBV4-2; J gene: TRBJ2-1; D gene: TRBD2; CDR3 protein: CASSRTSDTYNEQFF; CDR3 DNA: TGTGCCAGCAGCCGGACTAGCGATACCTACAATGAGCAGTTCTTC
clone size: -; V gene: TRBV5-1; J gene: TRBJ1-3; D gene: -; CDR3 protein: CASSLRTDSGNTIYF; CDR3 DNA: TGCGCCAGCAGCTTAAGGACGGACTCTGGAAACACCATATATTTT
clone size: -; V gene: TRBV25-1; J gene: TRBJ1-3; D gene: -; CDR3 protein: CASTGAGLIAGNTIYF; CDR3 DNA: TGTGCCAGCACTGGGGCAGGTCTGATCGCTGGAAACACCATATATTTT